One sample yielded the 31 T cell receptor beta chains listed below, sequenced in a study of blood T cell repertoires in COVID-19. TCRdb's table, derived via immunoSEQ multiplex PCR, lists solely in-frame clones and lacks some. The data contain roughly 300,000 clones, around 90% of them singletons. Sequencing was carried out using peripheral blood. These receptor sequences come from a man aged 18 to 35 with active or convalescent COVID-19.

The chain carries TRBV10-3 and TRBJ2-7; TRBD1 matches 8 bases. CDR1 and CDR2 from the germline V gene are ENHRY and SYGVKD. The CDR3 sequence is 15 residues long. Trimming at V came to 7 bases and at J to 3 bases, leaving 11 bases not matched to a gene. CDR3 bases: TGTGCCATCAAGGGACAGGAGGATGGGGGCTACGAGCAGTACTTC. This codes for CAIKGQEDGGYEQYF.

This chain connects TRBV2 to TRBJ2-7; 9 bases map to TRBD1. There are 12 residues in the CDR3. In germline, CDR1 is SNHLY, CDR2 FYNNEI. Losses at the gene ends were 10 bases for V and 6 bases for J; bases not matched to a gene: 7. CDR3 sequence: CATDRGDTEQYF. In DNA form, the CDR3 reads TGTGCCACCGACAGGGGGGATACCGAGCAGTACTTC.

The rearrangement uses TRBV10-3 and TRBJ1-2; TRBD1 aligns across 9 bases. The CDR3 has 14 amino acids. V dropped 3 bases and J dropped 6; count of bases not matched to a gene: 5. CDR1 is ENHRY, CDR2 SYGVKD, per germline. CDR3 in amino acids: CAISDSGTGNGYTF. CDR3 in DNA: TGTGCCATCAGTGACTCCGGGACAGGGAATGGCTACACCTTC.

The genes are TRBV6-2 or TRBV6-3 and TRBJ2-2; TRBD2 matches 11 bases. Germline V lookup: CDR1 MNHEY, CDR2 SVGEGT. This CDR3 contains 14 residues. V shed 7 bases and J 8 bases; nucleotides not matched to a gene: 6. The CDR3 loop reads CASIPGLAAGELFF. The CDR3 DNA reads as TGTGCCAGCATCCCGGGACTAGCGGCGGGGGAGCTGTTTTTT.

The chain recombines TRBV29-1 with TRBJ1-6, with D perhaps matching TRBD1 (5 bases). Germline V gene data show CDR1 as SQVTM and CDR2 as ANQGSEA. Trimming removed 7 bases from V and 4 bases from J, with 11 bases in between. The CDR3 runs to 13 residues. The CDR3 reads CSAGHGYNSPLHF. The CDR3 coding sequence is TGCAGCGCTGGACACGGTTATAATTCACCCCTCCACTTT.

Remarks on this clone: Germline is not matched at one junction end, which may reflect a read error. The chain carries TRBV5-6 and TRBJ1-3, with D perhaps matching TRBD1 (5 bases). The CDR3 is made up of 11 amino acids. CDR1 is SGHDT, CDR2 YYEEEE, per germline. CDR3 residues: CASSGGLVATF. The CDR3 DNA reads TGTGCCAGCAGCGGGGGACTAGTGGCCACATTT.

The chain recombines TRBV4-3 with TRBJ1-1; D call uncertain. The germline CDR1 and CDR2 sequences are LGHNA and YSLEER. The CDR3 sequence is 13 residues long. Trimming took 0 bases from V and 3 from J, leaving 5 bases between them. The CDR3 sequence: CASSQDSDTEAFF. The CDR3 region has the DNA TGCGCCAGCAGCCAAGATTCTGACACTGAAGCTTTCTTT.

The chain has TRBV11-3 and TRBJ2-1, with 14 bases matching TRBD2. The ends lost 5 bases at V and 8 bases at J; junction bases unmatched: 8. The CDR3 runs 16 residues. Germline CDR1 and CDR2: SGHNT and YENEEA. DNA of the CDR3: TGTGCCAGCAGCCCCGAGACTAGCGGGGGGGCGGATGAGCAGTTCTTC. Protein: CASSPETSGGADEQFF.

CDR3: CASSPRKTSGVTDTQYF. In DNA form, the CDR3 reads TGCGCCAGCAGCCCAAGGAAGACTAGCGGGGTCACAGATACGCAGTATTTT. The chain is built from TRBV5-1 and TRBJ2-3; 11 nucleotides align to TRBD2. V dropped 4 bases and J dropped 2; count of bases not matched to a gene: 9. CDR1 is SGHRS, CDR2 YFSETQ, per germline. This CDR3 spans 17 amino acids.

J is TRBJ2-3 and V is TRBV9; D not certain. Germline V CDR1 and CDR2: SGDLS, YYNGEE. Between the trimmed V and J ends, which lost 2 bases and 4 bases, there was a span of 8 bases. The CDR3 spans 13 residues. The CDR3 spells CASSVDEADTQYF. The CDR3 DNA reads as TGTGCCAGCAGCGTCGACGAGGCAGATACGCAGTATTTT.

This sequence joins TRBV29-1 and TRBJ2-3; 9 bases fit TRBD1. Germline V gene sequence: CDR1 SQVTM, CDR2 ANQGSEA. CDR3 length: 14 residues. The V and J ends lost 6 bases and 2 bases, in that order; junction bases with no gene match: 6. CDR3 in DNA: TGCAGCGTCGCACAGGGGGCGGTCACAGATACGCAGTATTTT. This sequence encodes CSVAQGAVTDTQYF.

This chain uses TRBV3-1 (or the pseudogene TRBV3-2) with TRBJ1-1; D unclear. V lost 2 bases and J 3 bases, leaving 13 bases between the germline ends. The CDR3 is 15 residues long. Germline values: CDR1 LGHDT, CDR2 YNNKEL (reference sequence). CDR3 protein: CASSQSLGADTEAFF. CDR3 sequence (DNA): TGTGCCAGCAGCCAATCGCTGGGAGCAGACACTGAAGCTTTCTTT.

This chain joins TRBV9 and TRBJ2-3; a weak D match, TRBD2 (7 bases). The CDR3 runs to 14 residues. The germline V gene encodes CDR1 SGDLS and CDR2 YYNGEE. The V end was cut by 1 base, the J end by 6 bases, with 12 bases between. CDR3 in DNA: TGTGCCAGCAGCGTACTCGAGGGGGGGGATACGCAGTATTTT. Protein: CASSVLEGGDTQYF.

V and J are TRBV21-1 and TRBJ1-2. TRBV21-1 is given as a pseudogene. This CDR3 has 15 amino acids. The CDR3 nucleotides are TGTGCCAGCAGCAAAGTTGCGGAGCTCCCTAAAGGCTACACCTTC. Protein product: CASSKVAELPKGYTF.

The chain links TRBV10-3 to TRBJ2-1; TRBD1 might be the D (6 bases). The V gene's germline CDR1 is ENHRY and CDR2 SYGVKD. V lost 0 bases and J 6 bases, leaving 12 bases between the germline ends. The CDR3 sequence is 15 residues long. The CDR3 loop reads CAISESTGWSNEQFF. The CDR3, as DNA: TGTGCCATCAGTGAGTCTACAGGGTGGAGCAATGAGCAGTTCTTC.

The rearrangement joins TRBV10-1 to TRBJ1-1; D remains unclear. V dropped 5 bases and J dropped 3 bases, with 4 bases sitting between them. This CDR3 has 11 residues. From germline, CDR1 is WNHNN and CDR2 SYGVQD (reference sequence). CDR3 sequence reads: CASSSDTEAFF. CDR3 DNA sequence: TGCGCCAGCAGTTCGGACACTGAAGCTTTCTTT.

The chain's CDR3 is CATAVAGTQYF. Written as DNA, the CDR3 is TGTGCCACGGCGGTTGCCGGGACCCAGTACTTC. This chain joins TRBV2 and TRBJ2-5; the D is unclear. The CDR3 is 11 residues long. Germline V gene sequence: CDR1 SNHLY, CDR2 FYNNEI. Trimming removed 10 bases at V and 7 bases at J, with 13 bases between.

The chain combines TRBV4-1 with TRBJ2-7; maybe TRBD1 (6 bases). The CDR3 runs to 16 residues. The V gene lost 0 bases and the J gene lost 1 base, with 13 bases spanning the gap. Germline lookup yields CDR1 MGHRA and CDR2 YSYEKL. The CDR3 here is CASSQDRTGMSYEQYF. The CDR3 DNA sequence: TGCGCCAGCAGCCAAGATCGTACAGGGATGTCCTACGAGCAGTACTTC.

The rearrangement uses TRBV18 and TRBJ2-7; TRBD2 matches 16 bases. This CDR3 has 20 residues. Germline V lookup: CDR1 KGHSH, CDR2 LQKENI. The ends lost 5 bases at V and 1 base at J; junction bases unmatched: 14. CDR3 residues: CASSSSTGTSGGAGSYEQYF. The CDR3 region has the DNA TGTGCCAGCTCATCCTCGACCGGGACTAGCGGGGGGGCTGGGTCCTACGAGCAGTACTTC.

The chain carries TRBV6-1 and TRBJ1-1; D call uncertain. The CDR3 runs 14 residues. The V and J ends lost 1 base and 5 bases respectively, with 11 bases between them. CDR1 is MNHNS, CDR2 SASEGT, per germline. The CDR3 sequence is CASSEVLGRTEAFF. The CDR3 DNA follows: TGTGCCAGCAGTGAAGTTCTTGGGAGGACTGAAGCTTTCTTT.

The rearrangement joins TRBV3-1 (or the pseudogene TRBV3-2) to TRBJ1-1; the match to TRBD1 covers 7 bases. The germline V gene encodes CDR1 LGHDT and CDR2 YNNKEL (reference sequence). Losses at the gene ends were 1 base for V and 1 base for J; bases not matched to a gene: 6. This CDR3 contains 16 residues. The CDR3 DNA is TGTGCCAGCAGCCAAGCGCCGACAGGGCGGAACACTGAAGCTTTCTTT. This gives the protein CASSQAPTGRNTEAFF.

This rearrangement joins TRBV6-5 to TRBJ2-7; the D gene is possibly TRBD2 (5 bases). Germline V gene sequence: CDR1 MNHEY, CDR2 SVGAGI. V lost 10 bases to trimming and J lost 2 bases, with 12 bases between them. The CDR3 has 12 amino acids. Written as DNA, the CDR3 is TGTGCCACCCAACCGGGAACCTACGAGCAGTACTTC. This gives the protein CATQPGTYEQYF.

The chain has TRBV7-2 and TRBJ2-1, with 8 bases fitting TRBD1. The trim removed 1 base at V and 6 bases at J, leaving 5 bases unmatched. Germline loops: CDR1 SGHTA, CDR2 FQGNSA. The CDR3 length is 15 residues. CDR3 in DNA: TGTGCCAGCAGCTTAGACCGAACAGGGGGCAATGAGCAGTTCTTC. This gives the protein CASSLDRTGGNEQFF.

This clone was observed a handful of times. The CDR3, as DNA: TGTGCCAGCAGCGCACAGGGAATCAACACTGAAGCTTTCTTT. Protein: CASSAQGINTEAFF. This chain uses TRBV27 with TRBJ1-1; D might be TRBD1 (6 bases). This CDR3 spans 14 amino acids. With 6 bases removed from V and 2 bases from J, the gap between germline ends came to 13 bases. The germline V gene encodes CDR1 MNHEY and CDR2 SMNVEV (reference sequence).

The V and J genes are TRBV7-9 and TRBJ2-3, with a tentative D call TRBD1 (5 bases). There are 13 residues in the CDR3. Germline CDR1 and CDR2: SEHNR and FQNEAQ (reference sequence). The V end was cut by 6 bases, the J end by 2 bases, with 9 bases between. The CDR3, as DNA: TGTGCCAGCAGTTCGACAGACACAGATACGCAGTATTTT. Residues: CASSSTDTDTQYF.

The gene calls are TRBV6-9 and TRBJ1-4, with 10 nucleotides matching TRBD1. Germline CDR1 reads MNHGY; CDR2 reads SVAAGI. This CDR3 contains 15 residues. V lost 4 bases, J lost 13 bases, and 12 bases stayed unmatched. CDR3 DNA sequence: TGTGCCAGCAGTTCCGTCGACAGGGGGCAGTTGGGACTGTTTTTT. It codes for CASSSVDRGQLGLFF.

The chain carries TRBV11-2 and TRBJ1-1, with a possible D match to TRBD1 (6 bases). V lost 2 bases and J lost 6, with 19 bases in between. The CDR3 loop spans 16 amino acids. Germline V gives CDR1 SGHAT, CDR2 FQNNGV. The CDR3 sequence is CASSLPTPRRGSEAFF. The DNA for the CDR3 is TGTGCCAGCAGCTTACCTACGCCCCGCAGGGGCTCTGAAGCTTTCTTT.

Here the CDR3 reads CASSLDGHFNEKLFF. DNA of the CDR3: TGTGCCAGCAGCTTGGACGGACACTTTAATGAAAAACTGTTTTTT. This rearrangement joins TRBV5-4 to TRBJ1-4, with a tentative D call TRBD1 (5 bases). The CDR3 has 15 amino acids. Germline loops: CDR1 SGHNT, CDR2 YYREEE (reference sequence). With 0 bases removed from V and 4 bases from J, the gap between germline ends came to 10 bases.

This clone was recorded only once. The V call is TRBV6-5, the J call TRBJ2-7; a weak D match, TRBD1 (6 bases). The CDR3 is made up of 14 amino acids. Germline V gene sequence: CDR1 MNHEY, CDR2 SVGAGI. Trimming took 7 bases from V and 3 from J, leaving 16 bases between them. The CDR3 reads CASNPLGQHYEQYF. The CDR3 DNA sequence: TGTGCCAGCAACCCCCTTGGACAGCACTACGAGCAGTACTTC.

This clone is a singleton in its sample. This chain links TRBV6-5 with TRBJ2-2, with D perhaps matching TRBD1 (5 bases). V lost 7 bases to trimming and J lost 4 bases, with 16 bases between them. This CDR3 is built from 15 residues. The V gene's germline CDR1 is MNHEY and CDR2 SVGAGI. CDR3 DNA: TGTGCCAGCAAGATTCTGGGGCGCGGCACCGGGGAGCTGTTTTTT. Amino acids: CASKILGRGTGELFF.

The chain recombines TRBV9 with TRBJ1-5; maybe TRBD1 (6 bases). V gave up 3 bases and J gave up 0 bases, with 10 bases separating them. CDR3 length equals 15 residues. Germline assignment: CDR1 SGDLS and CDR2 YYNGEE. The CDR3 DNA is TGTGCCAGCAGCGCGACAGGAGATAGCAATCAGCCCCAGCATTTT. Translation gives CASSATGDSNQPQHF.